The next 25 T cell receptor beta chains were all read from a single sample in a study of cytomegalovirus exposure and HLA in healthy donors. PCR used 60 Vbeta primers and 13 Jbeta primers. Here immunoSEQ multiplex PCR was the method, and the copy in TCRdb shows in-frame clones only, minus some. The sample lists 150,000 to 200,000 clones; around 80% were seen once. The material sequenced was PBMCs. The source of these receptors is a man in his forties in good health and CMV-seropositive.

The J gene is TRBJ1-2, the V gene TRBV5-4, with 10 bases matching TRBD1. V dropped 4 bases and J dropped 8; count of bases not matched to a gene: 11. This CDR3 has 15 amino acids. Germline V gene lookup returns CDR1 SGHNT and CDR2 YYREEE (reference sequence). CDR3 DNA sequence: TGTGCCAGCAGCCTCCCCGGGACAGGGGCTGGCGGCTACACCTTC. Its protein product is CASSLPGTGAGGYTF.

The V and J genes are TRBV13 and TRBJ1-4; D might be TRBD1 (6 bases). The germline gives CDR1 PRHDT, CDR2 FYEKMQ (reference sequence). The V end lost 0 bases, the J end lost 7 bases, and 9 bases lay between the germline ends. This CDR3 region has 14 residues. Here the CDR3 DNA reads TGTGCCAGCAGCTTAGGACAGGGCTCTGAAAAACTGTTTTTT. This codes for CASSLGQGSEKLFF.

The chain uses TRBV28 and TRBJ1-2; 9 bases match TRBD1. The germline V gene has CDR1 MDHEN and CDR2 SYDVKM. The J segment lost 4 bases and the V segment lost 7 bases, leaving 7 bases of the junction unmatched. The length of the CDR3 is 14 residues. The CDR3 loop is CASTYRGLLYGYTF. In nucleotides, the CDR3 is TGTGCCAGCACCTACAGGGGGCTACTCTATGGCTACACCTTC.

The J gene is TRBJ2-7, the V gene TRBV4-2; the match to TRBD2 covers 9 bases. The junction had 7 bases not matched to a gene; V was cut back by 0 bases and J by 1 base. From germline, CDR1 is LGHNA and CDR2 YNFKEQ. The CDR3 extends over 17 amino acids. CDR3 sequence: CASSQDPGGRGSYEQYF. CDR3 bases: TGTGCCAGCAGCCAAGATCCTGGCGGGAGGGGTTCCTACGAGCAGTACTTC.

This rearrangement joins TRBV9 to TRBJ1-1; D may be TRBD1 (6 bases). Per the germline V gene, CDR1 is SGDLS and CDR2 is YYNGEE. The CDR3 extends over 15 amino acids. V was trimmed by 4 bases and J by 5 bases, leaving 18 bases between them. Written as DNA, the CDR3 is TGTGCCAGCAGCTCCCAGGGGCAGGGTCAAACTGAAGCTTTCTTT. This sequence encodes CASSSQGQGQTEAFF. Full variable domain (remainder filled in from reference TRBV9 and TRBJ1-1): DSGVTQTPKHLITATGQRVTLRCSPRSGDLSVYWYQQSLDQGLQFLIQYYNGEERAKGNILERFSAQQFPDLHSELNLSSLELGDSALYFCASSSQGQGQTEAFFGQGTRLTVV.

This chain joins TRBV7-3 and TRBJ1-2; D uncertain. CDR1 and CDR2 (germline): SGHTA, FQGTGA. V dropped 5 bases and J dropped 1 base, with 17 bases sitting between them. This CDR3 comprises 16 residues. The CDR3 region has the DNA TGTGCCAGCAGCCCTGACCGCGTGGGAGATAACTATGGCTACACCTTC. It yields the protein CASSPDRVGDNYGYTF.

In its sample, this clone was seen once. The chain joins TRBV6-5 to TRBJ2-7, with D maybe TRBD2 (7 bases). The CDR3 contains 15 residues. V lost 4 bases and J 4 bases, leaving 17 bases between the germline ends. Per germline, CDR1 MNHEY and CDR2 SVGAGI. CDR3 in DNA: TGTGCCAGCAGTTCCAAGGGGGGAGGGCCTTACGAGCAGTACTTC. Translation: CASSSKGGGPYEQYF.

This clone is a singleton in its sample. The CDR3 DNA follows: TGCAGTGCGGGACACCATAATGAGCAGTTCTTC. As protein: CSAGHHNEQFF. This chain connects TRBV20-1 to TRBJ2-1; TRBD1 is a possible D gene (6 bases). CDR3 size: 11 residues. V gave up 6 bases and J gave up 7 bases, with 10 bases separating them. CDR1 and CDR2 from the germline V gene are DFQATT and SNEGSKA (reference sequence).

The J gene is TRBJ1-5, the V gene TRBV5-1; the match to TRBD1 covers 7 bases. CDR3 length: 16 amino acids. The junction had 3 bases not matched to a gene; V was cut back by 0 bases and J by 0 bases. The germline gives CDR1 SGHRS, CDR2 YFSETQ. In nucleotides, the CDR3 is TGCGCCAGCAGCTTGGAGGGGGACAGTAGCAATCAGCCCCAGCATTTT. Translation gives CASSLEGDSSNQPQHF.

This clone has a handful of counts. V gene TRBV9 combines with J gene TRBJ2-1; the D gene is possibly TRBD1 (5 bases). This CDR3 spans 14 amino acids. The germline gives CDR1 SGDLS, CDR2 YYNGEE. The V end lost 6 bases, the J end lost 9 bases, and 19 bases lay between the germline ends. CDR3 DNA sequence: TGTGCCAGCACCCCAGGTGGGATCCAGGGTGAGCAGTTCTTC. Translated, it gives CASTPGGIQGEQFF.

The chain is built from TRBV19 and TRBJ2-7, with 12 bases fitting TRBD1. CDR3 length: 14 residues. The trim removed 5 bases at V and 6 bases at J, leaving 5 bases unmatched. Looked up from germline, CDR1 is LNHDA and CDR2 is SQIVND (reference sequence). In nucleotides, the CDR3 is TGTGCCAGTAGTGACCGGGACAGGGGGCCCGAGCAGTACTTC. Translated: CASSDRDRGPEQYF.

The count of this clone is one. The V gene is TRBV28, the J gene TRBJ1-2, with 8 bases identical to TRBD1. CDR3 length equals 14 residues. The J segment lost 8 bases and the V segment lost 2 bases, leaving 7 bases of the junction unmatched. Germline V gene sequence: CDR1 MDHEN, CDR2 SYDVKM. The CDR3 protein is CASSLGAGGYGYTF. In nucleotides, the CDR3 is TGTGCCAGCAGTTTAGGGGCAGGGGGCTACGGCTACACCTTC.

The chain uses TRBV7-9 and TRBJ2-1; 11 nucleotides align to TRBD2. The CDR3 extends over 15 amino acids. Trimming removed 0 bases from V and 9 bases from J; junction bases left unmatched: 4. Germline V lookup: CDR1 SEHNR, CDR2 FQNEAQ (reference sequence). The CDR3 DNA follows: TGTGCCAGCAGCTTAGCCCTAGCGGGAGGAGGTGAGCAGTTCTTC. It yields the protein CASSLALAGGGEQFF.

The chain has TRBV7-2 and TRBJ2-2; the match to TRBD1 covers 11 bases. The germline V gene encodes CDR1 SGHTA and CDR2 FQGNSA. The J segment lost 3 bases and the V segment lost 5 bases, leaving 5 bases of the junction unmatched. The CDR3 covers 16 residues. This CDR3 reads CASSGRDRGYTGELFF. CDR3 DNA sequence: TGTGCCAGCAGCGGCCGGGACAGGGGGTACACCGGGGAGCTGTTTTTT. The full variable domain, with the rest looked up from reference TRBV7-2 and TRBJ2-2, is GAGVSQSPSNKVTEKGKDVELRCDPISGHTALYWYRQSLGQGLEFLIYFQGNSAPDKSGLPSDRFSAERTGGSVSTLTIQRTQQEDSAVYLCASSGRDRGYTGELFFGEGSRLTVL.

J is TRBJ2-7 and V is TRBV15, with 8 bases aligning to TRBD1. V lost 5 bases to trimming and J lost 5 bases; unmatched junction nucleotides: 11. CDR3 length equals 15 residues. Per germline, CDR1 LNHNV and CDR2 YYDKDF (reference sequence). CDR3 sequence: CATSRRQGQANEQYF. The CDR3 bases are TGTGCCACCAGCCGACGACAGGGGCAAGCCAACGAGCAGTACTTC. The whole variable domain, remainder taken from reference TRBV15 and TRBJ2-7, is DAMVIQNPRYQVTQFGKPVTLSCSQTLNHNVMYWYQQKSSQAPKLLFHYYDKDFNNEADTPDNFQSRRPNTSFCFLDIRSPGLGDTAMYLCATSRRQGQANEQYFGPGTRLTVT.

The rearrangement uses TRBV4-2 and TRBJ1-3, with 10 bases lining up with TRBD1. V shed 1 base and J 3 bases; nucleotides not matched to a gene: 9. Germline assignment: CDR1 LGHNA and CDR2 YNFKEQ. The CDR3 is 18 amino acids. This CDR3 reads CASSQGVMTGGFGNTIYF. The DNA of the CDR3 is TGTGCCAGCAGCCAAGGTGTTATGACAGGGGGCTTTGGAAACACCATATATTTT.

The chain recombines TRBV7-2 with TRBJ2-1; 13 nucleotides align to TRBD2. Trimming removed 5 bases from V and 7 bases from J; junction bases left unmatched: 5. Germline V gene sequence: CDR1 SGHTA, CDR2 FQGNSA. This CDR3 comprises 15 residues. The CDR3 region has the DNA TGTGCCAGCAGCACGGGACTAGCGGGACGGAATGAGCAGTTCTTC. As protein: CASSTGLAGRNEQFF.

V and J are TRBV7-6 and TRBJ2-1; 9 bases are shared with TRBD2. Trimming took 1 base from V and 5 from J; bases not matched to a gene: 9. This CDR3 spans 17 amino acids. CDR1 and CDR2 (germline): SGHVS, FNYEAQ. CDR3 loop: CASSLGAGTSSHNEQFF. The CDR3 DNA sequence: TGTGCCAGCAGCTTAGGCGCCGGGACTAGCAGTCACAATGAGCAGTTCTTC.

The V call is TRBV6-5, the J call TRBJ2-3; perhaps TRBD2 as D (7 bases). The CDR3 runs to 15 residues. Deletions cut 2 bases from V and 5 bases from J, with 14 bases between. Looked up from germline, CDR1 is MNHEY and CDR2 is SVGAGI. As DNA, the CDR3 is TGTGCCAGCAGTTACGAGGGGGGGCGTATAGATACGCAGTATTTT. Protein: CASSYEGGRIDTQYF.

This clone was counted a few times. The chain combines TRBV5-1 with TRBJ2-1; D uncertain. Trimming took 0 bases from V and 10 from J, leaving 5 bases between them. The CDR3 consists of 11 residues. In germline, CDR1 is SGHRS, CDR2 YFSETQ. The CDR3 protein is CASSLELEQFF. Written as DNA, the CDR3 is TGCGCCAGCAGCTTGGAACTCGAGCAGTTCTTC. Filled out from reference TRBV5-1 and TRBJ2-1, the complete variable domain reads KAGVTQTPRYLIKTRGQQVTLSCSPISGHRSVSWYQQTPGQGLQFLFEYFSETQRNKGNFPGRFSGRQFSNSRSEMNVSTLELGDSALYLCASSLELEQFFGPGTRLTVL.

The CDR3 region is CASSLGRAQANEQFF. DNA of the CDR3: TGTGCCAGCAGCTTGGGGCGGGCTCAGGCGAATGAGCAGTTCTTC. The chain uses TRBV5-6 and TRBJ2-1, with D possibly matching TRBD2 (5 bases). The V gene lost 0 bases and the J gene lost 7 bases, with 14 bases spanning the gap. This CDR3 region has 15 residues. Germline V lookup: CDR1 SGHDT, CDR2 YYEEEE.

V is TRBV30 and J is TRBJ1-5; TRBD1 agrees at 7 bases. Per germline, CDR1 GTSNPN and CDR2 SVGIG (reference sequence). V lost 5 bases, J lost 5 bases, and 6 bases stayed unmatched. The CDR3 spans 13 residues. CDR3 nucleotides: TGTGCCTGGGGGACAGCCTCATATCAGCCCCAGCATTTT. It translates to CAWGTASYQPQHF. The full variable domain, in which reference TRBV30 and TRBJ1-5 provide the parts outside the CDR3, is SQTIHQWPATLVQPVGSPLSLECTVEGTSNPNLYWYRQAAGRGLQLLFYSVGIGQISSEVPQNLSASRPQDRQFILSSKKLLLSDSGFYLCAWGTASYQPQHFGDGTRLSIL.

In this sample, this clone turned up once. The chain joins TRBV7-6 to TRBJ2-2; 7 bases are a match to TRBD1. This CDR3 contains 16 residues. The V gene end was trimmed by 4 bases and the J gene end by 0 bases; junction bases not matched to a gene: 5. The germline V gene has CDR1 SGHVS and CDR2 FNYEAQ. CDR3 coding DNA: TGTGCCAGCAGCTCAAGACAGGGTGCGAACACCGGGGAGCTGTTTTTT. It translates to CASSSRQGANTGELFF.

The CDR3 DNA reads TGTGCCAGTAGTATGGGACAGGTTAATGAGCAGTTCTTC. Amino acids: CASSMGQVNEQFF. The chain employs TRBV19 and TRBJ2-1; 8 nucleotides align to TRBD1. Germline V CDR1 and CDR2: LNHDA, SQIVND (reference sequence). The length of the CDR3 is 13 residues. The V segment lost 3 bases and the J segment 7 bases; nucleotides outside the gene matches: 2.

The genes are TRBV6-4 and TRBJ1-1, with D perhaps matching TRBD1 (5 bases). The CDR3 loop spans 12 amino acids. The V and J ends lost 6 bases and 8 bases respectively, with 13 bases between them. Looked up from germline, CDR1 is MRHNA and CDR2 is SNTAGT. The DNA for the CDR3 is TGTGCCAGCAGAACTACAGGTGGAGAAGCTTTCTTT. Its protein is CASRTTGGEAFF.